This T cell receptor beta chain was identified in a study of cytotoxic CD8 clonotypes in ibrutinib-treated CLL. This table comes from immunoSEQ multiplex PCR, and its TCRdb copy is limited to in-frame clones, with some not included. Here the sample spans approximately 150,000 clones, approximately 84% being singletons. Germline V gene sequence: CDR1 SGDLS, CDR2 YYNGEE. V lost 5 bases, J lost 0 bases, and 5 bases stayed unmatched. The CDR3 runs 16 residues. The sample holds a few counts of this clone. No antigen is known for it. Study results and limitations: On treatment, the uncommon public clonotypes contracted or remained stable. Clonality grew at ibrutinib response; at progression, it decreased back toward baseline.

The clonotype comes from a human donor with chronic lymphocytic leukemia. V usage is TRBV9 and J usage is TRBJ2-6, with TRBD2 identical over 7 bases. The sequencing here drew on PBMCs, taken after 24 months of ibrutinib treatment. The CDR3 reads CASSRGDSSGANVLTF. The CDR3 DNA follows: TGTGCCAGCAGTCGGGGGGATTCCTCTGGGGCCAACGTCCTGACTTTC.